Listed below are T cell receptor beta chains from one sample, sequenced in a study of radiation and T cells in renal cell carcinoma. Sequencing used immunoSEQ multiplex PCR; TCRdb keeps in-frame clones, though not all of them. This table has roughly 120,000 clones, over 75% appearing once. Sequencing used blood, obtained from a patient whose treatment included radiotherapy and nephrectomy. The origin of the receptors is a woman aged 55 to 70 with renal cell carcinoma. CDR3s leave out the opening cysteine and the closing phenylalanine or tryptophan.

v_gene: TRBV7-6; len: 12; j_gene: TRBJ1-2; CDR3aa: ASSLGGDYYGYT
v_gene: TRBV9; len: 11; j_gene: TRBJ2-5; CDR3aa: ASSRTGGETQY
v_gene: TRBV11-2; len: 13; j_gene: TRBJ1-1; CDR3aa: ASSHAMAGDTEAF
v_gene: TRBV29-1; len: 9; j_gene: TRBJ1-2; CDR3aa: SVYNNYGYT
v_gene: TRBV5-8; len: 11; j_gene: TRBJ2-5; CDR3aa: ASSFSRRETQY
v_gene: TRBV19; len: 14; j_gene: TRBJ2-5; CDR3aa: ASSPWTSGGLETQY
v_gene: TRBV10-3; len: 10; j_gene: TRBJ1-5; CDR3aa: AISPTGSPQH
v_gene: TRBV9; len: 14; j_gene: TRBJ2-6; CDR3aa: ASSVNTISGANVLT
v_gene: TRBV27; len: 14; j_gene: TRBJ2-3; CDR3aa: ASSFHLAGAKDTQY
v_gene: TRBV6-1; len: 12; j_gene: TRBJ1-4; CDR3aa: ASRNSGKDEKLF
v_gene: TRBV6-5; len: 11; j_gene: TRBJ1-6; CDR3aa: ASSGTANSPLH
v_gene: TRBV11-2; len: 13; j_gene: TRBJ2-7; CDR3aa: ASSRGEGPTYEQY
v_gene: TRBV28; len: 14; j_gene: TRBJ1-6; CDR3aa: ASSLGTGTLNSPLH
v_gene: TRBV5-1; len: 11; j_gene: TRBJ2-2; CDR3aa: ASSLVGFGELF
v_gene: TRBV10-3; len: 10; j_gene: TRBJ1-1; CDR3aa: AISGATTEAF
v_gene: TRBV7-9; len: 14; j_gene: TRBJ2-5; CDR3aa: ASSSPGTHHMETQY
v_gene: TRBV27; len: 14; j_gene: TRBJ1-1; CDR3aa: ASSPRVYSMNTEAF
v_gene: TRBV5-6; len: 12; j_gene: TRBJ2-3; CDR3aa: ASSRGYATDTQY
v_gene: TRBV14; len: 12; j_gene: TRBJ2-7; CDR3aa: ASSQSGTGRAQY
v_gene: TRBV11-2; len: 12; j_gene: TRBJ1-2; CDR3aa: ASNLLGGDYGYT
v_gene: TRBV6-5; len: 11; j_gene: TRBJ2-7; CDR3aa: ASTPTGTYEQY
v_gene: TRBV6-5; len: 10; j_gene: TRBJ1-2; CDR3aa: ASRAGASGYT
v_gene: TRBV19; len: 11; j_gene: TRBJ1-1; CDR3aa: ASCPEENTEAF
v_gene: TRBV11-2; len: 11; j_gene: TRBJ1-1; CDR3aa: ASSLDGETEAF
v_gene: TRBV2; len: 13; j_gene: TRBJ2-2; CDR3aa: ASSAGPGNTGELF
v_gene: TRBV14; len: 12; j_gene: TRBJ2-5; CDR3aa: ASSRRGGAETQY
v_gene: TRBV5-4; len: 13; j_gene: TRBJ2-1; CDR3aa: ASSVLAGVVNEQF
v_gene: TRBV7-6; len: 12; j_gene: TRBJ1-4; CDR3aa: ASSQGYTNEKLF
v_gene: TRBV11-2; len: 14; j_gene: TRBJ1-2; CDR3aa: ASSPLRGERDYGYT
v_gene: TRBV5-4; len: 11; j_gene: TRBJ2-3; CDR3aa: ASSLMATDTQY
v_gene: TRBV7-2; len: 11; j_gene: TRBJ2-2; CDR3aa: ASSGRDGGELF
v_gene: TRBV9; len: 11; j_gene: TRBJ2-3; CDR3aa: ASGRQSTDTQY
v_gene: TRBV5-1; len: 12; j_gene: TRBJ1-2; CDR3aa: ASSLGQGKEGYT
v_gene: TRBV6-6; len: 13; j_gene: TRBJ1-5; CDR3aa: ASSYGGQGAQPQH
v_gene: TRBV9; len: 13; j_gene: TRBJ1-2; CDR3aa: ASSVDQGTGTGYT
v_gene: TRBV25-1; len: 12; j_gene: TRBJ1-4; CDR3aa: ASSQGQPNEKLF